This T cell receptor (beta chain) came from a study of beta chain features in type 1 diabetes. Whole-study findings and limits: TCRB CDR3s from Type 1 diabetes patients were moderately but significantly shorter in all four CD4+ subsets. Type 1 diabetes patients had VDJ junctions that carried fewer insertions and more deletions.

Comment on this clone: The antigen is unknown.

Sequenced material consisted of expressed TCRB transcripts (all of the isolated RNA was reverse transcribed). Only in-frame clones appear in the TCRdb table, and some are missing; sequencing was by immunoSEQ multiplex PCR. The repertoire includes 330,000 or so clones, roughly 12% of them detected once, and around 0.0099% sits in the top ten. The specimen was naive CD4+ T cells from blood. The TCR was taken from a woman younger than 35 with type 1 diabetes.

The CDR3 sequence: CASSAGQGTYGYTF. CDR3 bases: TGTGCCAGCAGCGCGGGACAGGGTACCTATGGCTACACCTTC. The chain combines TRBV9 with TRBJ1-2; 9 bases align to TRBD1. CDR1 is SGDLS and CDR2 is YYNGEE in the germline V gene. The CDR3 is 14 amino acids. V dropped 3 bases and J dropped 4; count of bases not matched to a gene: 4.